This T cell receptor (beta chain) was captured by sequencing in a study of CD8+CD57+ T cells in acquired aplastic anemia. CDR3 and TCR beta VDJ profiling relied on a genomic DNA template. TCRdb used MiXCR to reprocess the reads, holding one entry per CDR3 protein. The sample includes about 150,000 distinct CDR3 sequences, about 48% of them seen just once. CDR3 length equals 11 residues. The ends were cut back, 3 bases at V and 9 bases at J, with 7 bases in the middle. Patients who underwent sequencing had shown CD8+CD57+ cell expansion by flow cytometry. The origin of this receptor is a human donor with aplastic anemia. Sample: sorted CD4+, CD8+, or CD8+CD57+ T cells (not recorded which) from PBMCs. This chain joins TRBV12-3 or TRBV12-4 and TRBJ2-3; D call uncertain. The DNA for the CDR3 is TGTGCCAGCAGTTTTATTAGGACGCAGTATTTT. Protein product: CASSFIRTQYF.